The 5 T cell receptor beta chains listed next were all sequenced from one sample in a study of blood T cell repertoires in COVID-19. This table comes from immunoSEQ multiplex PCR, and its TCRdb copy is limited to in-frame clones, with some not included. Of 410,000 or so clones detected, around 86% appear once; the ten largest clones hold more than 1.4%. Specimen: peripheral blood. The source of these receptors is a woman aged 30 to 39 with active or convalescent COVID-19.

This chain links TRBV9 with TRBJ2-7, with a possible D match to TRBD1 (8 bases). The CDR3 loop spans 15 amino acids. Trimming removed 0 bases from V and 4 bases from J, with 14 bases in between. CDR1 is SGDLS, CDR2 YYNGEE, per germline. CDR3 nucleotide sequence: TGTGCCAGCAGCGTAGGGGGGGGACAGGATTACGAGCAGTACTTC. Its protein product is CASSVGGGQDYEQYF.

The CDR3 reads CATGGGSGPQHF. CDR3 in DNA: TGTGCCACGGGGGGAGGTAGTGGGCCCCAGCATTTT. This rearrangement joins TRBV2 to TRBJ1-5, with a weak D call TRBD1 (5 bases). In germline, CDR1 is SNHLY, CDR2 FYNNEI. The CDR3 runs to 12 residues. V was cut by 10 bases and J by 9 bases, with 16 bases left in between.

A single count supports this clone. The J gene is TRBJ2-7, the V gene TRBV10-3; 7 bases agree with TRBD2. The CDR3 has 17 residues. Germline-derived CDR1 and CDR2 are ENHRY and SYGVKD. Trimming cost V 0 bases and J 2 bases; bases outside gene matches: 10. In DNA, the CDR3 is TGTGCCATCAGTGAGTCGATCGGCGGGGGACTAACCTACGAGCAGTACTTC. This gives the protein CAISESIGGGLTYEQYF.

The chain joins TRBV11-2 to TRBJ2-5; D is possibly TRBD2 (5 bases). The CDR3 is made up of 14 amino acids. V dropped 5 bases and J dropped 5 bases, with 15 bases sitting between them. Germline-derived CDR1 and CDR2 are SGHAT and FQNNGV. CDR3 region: CASSPGRVGETQYF. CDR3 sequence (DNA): TGTGCCAGCAGCCCCGGGCGGGTGGGGGAGACCCAGTACTTC.

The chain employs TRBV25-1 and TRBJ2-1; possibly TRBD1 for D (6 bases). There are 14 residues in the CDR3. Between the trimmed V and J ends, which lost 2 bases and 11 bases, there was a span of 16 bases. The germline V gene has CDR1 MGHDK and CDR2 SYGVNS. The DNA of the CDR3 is TGTGCCAGCAGTGAAACCGGGACAATGGGGAAGCAGTTCTTC. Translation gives CASSETGTMGKQFF. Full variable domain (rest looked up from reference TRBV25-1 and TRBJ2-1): EADIYQTPRYLVIGTGKKITLECSQTMGHDKMYWYQQDPGMELHLIHYSYGVNSTEKGDLSSESTVSRIRTEHFPLTLESARPSHTSQYLCASSETGTMGKQFFGPGTRLTVL.